This is a list of T cell receptor beta chains from one sample in a study of cytomegalovirus exposure and HLA in healthy donors. Measured with immunoSEQ multiplex PCR; TCRdb has only the in-frame clones, and not every one. This sample has 110,000 or so clones; around 81% occur once, and the top ten carry 2% to 2.5%. The sequencing input was PBMCs. These TCRs come from a woman between 40 and 55 years old in good health and CMV-seronegative. The CDR3 runs from the conserved cysteine through the conserved F or W. D genes are given only for firm matches. The size of a clone is reported for some rows only, either as once, few or many, or as a class for expanded clones.

len	abundance	d_gene	v_gene	j_gene	CDR3aa	CDR3nt
14	.	.	TRBV19	TRBJ2-6	CASSQVSGANVLTF	TGTGCCAGTAGCCAGGTTTCTGGGGCCAACGTCCTGACTTTC
15	.	.	TRBV7-3	TRBJ1-3	CASSRTGGAGNTIYF	TGTGCCAGCAGCCGCACTGGCGGGGCTGGAAACACCATATATTTT
12	.	.	TRBV7-9	TRBJ2-5	CASSFLSETQYF	TGTGCCAGCAGCTTCTTATCTGAGACCCAGTACTTC
15	.	.	TRBV7-2	TRBJ1-3	CASSFNSFSGNTIYF	TGTGCCAGCAGCTTTAACAGTTTCTCTGGAAACACCATATATTTT
12	.	TRBD1	TRBV25-1	TRBJ2-7	CASRQGVYEQYF	TGTGCCAGCAGGCAGGGGGTATACGAGCAGTACTTC
16	.	TRBD2	TRBV9	TRBJ2-1	CASSPTGAGGYNEQFF	TGTGCCAGCAGCCCGACGGGGGCGGGAGGGTACAATGAGCAGTTCTTC
12	.	.	TRBV18	TRBJ2-1	CASSPLRNEQFF	TGTGCCAGCTCACCACTCAGGAATGAGCAGTTCTTC
16	.	TRBD1	TRBV5-1	TRBJ2-2	CANSPRTGENTGELFF	TGCGCCAACAGCCCCCGGACAGGGGAGAACACCGGGGAGCTGTTTTTT
15	few	TRBD1	TRBV2	TRBJ1-1	CASSPRTGINTEAFF	TGTGCCAGCAGTCCGCGGACAGGGATTAACACTGAAGCTTTCTTT
15	.	TRBD1	TRBV28	TRBJ2-7	CASRHPGTGTYEQYF	TGTGCCAGCAGACACCCCGGGACAGGGACCTACGAGCAGTACTTC
15	.	TRBD2	TRBV29-1	TRBJ2-1	CSVAHLAGRYNEQFF	TGCAGCGTGGCCCATCTAGCGGGGCGATACAATGAGCAGTTCTTC
15	.	.	TRBV2	TRBJ1-4	CASTPQASTNEKLFF	TGTGCCAGCACTCCCCAGGCTTCGACTAATGAAAAACTGTTTTTT
13	.	.	TRBV10-2	TRBJ1-2	CASTDRSGEGYTF	TGCGCCAGCACTGACAGGAGCGGGGAGGGCTACACCTTC
15	once	.	TRBV5-4	TRBJ1-6	CASSGSQGYNSPLHF	TGTGCCAGCAGTGGGAGTCAGGGGTACAATTCACCCCTCCACTTT
15	.	TRBD1	TRBV6-1	TRBJ1-2	CASSEGGTGNYGYTF	TGTGCCAGCAGTGAAGGCGGGACAGGGAACTATGGCTACACCTTC
15	.	.	TRBV7-8	TRBJ1-5	CASSLEGDGNQPQHF	TGTGCCAGCAGCTTAGAGGGGGACGGCAATCAGCCCCAGCATTTT
15	once	TRBD1	TRBV6-5	TRBJ1-4	CASSPRDRAGEKLFF	TGTGCCAGCAGTCCCCGGGACAGGGCTGGGGAAAAACTGTTTTTT
15	.	.	TRBV10-1	TRBJ2-1	CASSAPTSSYNEQFF	TGCGCCAGCAGTGCACCAACGAGCTCCTACAATGAGCAGTTCTTC
15	.	.	TRBV19	TRBJ1-3	CASSGRGTYGNTIYF	TGTGCCAGTAGCGGCAGGGGAACGTACGGAAACACCATATATTTT
17	.	TRBD2	TRBV4-1	TRBJ2-3	CASSLVGGMGGRDTQYF	TGCGCCAGCAGCCTCGTTGGGGGTATGGGAGGGCGCGATACGCAGTATTTT
16	.	TRBD2	TRBV7-3	TRBJ2-1	CASSLLRGGKGNEQFF	TGTGCCAGCAGCTTACTTCGGGGGGGGAAAGGAAATGAGCAGTTCTTC
14	.	.	TRBV9	TRBJ1-1	CASREGGFDTEAFF	TGTGCCAGCAGAGAGGGAGGATTCGACACTGAAGCTTTCTTT
15	once	TRBD1	TRBV14	TRBJ1-4	CASSRRQGTNEKLFF	TGTGCCAGCAGCCGGCGACAGGGAACTAATGAAAAACTGTTTTTT
13	few	TRBD1	TRBV10-1	TRBJ1-1	CASSTTGGTEAFF	TGCGCCAGCAGCACTACAGGGGGTACTGAAGCTTTCTTT
13	.	.	TRBV7-9	TRBJ2-1	CASTGMVDNEQFF	TGTGCCAGCACCGGGATGGTGGACAATGAGCAGTTCTTC
13	.	TRBD2	TRBV29-1	TRBJ2-7	CSGRSGETYEQYF	TGCAGCGGCCGTAGCGGGGAAACCTACGAGCAGTACTTC
14	.	.	TRBV7-6	TRBJ2-3	CASSRGEAADTQYF	TGTGCCAGCAGCCGTGGAGAGGCGGCAGATACGCAGTATTTT
14	.	.	TRBV15	TRBJ2-3	CATSSGGSTDTQYF	TGTGCCACCAGCAGCGGGGGTAGCACAGATACGCAGTATTTT
13	.	.	TRBV6-4	TRBJ2-1	CASSDRDNNEQFF	TGTGCCAGCAGTGACCGGGACAACAATGAGCAGTTCTTC
15	.	TRBD1	TRBV27	TRBJ1-6	CASSFIDRGRSPLHF	TGTGCCAGCAGTTTCATAGACAGGGGGCGATCACCCCTCCACTTT
14	.	.	TRBV13	TRBJ2-1	CASSLVVDSNEQFF	TGTGCCAGCAGCTTAGTGGTAGACAGCAATGAGCAGTTCTTC
12	.	.	TRBV11-2	TRBJ2-1	CASSLRGGEQFF	TGTGCCAGCAGCCTGCGGGGTGGTGAGCAGTTCTTC
13	.	.	TRBV5-1	TRBJ2-7	CASSLSGPYEQYF	TGCGCCAGCAGCCTTAGCGGCCCCTACGAGCAGTACTTC
17	.	.	TRBV19	TRBJ1-3	CASSIVPPGAAGNTIYF	TGTGCCAGTAGTATAGTCCCACCAGGGGCAGCTGGAAACACCATATATTTT
14	.	TRBD1	TRBV27	TRBJ2-5	CASSWDRYQETQYF	TGTGCCAGCAGCTGGGACAGGTACCAAGAGACCCAGTACTTC
15	.	TRBD2	TRBV7-8	TRBJ2-7	CASSQWGGLPYEQYF	TGTGCCAGCAGCCAGTGGGGAGGGCTCCCGTACGAGCAGTACTTC
14	.	TRBD2	TRBV7-8	TRBJ2-5	CASSLLAGEETQYF	TGTGCCAGCAGCCTTCTAGCGGGAGAAGAGACCCAGTACTTC
15	.	.	TRBV5-1	TRBJ2-1	CASSLGTTRYNEQFF	TGCGCCAGCAGCTTGGGGACTACTCGCTACAATGAGCAGTTCTTC
14	.	.	TRBV6-4	TRBJ2-2	CASGQTGNTGELFF	TGTGCCAGTGGCCAAACAGGGAACACCGGGGAGCTGTTTTTT
14	.	TRBD2	TRBV6-5	TRBJ2-3	CASSYGGVVDTQYF	TGTGCCAGCAGTTACGGGGGGGTAGTTGATACGCAGTATTTT
16	.	.	TRBV4-2	TRBJ2-1	CASSQDRVASYNEQFF	TGTGCCAGCAGCCAAGATCGGGTCGCCTCCTACAATGAGCAGTTCTTC
14	.	TRBD1	TRBV5-1	TRBJ1-4	CASSPDRVDEKLFF	TGCGCCAGCAGCCCAGACAGGGTTGATGAAAAACTGTTTTTT
19	.	.	TRBV11-3	TRBJ2-2	CASSLGSYRSQLSTGELFF	TGTGCCAGCAGCTTGGGCAGCTACAGGAGCCAGTTGAGCACCGGGGAGCTGTTTTTT
14	.	.	TRBV9	TRBJ1-5	CASSRGRVDQPQHF	TGTGCCAGCAGCCGCGGCAGGGTGGATCAGCCCCAGCATTTT
13	once	.	TRBV2	TRBJ1-1	CASSLQVNTEAFF	TGTGCCAGCAGTTTACAGGTGAACACTGAAGCTTTCTTT
17	few	TRBD1	TRBV27	TRBJ2-6	CASSTTQGASGANVLTF	TGTGCCAGCAGTACCACTCAGGGGGCGTCTGGGGCCAACGTCCTGACTTTC
15	.	TRBD2	TRBV19	TRBJ2-7	CASSRGLAGAYEQYF	TGTGCCAGTAGTCGGGGCCTAGCGGGAGCCTACGAGCAGTACTTC
16	.	TRBD1	TRBV19	TRBJ1-4	CASSADRDRRDEKLFF	TGTGCCAGTAGTGCGGACCGGGACAGGAGAGATGAAAAACTGTTTTTT
11	.	.	TRBV20-1	TRBJ1-1	CRVLRNTEAFF	TGCAGGGTTCTAAGGAACACTGAAGCTTTCTTT
14	.	TRBD1	TRBV6-5	TRBJ2-7	CASRHDRGSYEQYF	TGTGCCAGCAGACATGACAGGGGCTCCTACGAGCAGTACTTC
16	.	.	TRBV14	TRBJ1-1	CASSQGRGYMNTEAFF	TGTGCCAGCAGCCAAGGGCGGGGGTACATGAACACTGAAGCTTTCTTT
15	.	.	TRBV5-4	TRBJ2-5	CASSLGKRDQETQYF	TGTGCCAGCAGCTTGGGAAAACGGGACCAAGAGACCCAGTACTTC
14	.	TRBD1	TRBV2	TRBJ2-7	CASSQTGGAYEQYF	TGTGCCAGCAGTCAGACAGGGGGGGCCTACGAGCAGTACTTC
16	.	.	TRBV7-9	TRBJ1-1	CSSSPRAGDMNTEAFF	TGTTCCAGCAGCCCTAGGGCCGGGGACATGAACACTGAAGCTTTCTTT
15	.	.	TRBV2	TRBJ2-5	CASSALGQTQETQYF	TGTGCCAGCAGTGCCCTCGGACAGACCCAAGAGACCCAGTACTTC
15	.	.	TRBV27	TRBJ2-5	CASSGYGFYGETQYF	TGTGCCAGCAGTGGGTACGGGTTTTATGGAGAGACCCAGTACTTC
14	few	.	TRBV6-1	TRBJ1-3	CASSEAAARDTIYF	TGTGCCAGCAGTGAAGCGGCTGCGAGGGACACCATATATTTT
13	few	.	TRBV6-5	TRBJ1-2	CASSRGLGYGYTF	TGTGCCAGCAGTCGGGGGTTAGGCTATGGCTACACCTTC